In this sample, the clone carrying this T cell receptor (beta chain) turned up a few times. The antigen is not known. This CDR3 is 15 amino acids long. The germline gives CDR1 MGHRA, CDR2 YSYEKL. Trimming stripped 0 bases from V and 3 bases from J, with 11 bases between. The record originates from a study of post-analysis software for immune sequencing data. Study summary: Recorded subtypes: relapsing-remitting, secondary progressive, progressive-relapsing; some patients unannotated. Study outcomes and limitations: Samples from one preparation batch, clustered by F measure, grouped strongly together. Controls showed significantly higher normalized Chao1 diversity than did multiple sclerosis patients. With TRBV5-6, TRBV5-1 and TRBV20-1 included, about five TRBV segments were more frequent in patients than in controls.

Unique molecular identifiers were built into the TCR beta cDNA libraries. From the PCR reads, TCRdb called clonotypes with MiXCR, one entry per CDR3 protein. The repertoire has about 460,000 distinct CDR3 sequences, nearly 45% of them found once; the top ten carry over 10%. This TCR derives from a girl aged 10 to 17 with multiple sclerosis. V and J are TRBV4-1 and TRBJ1-2; D remains unclear. Input material: blood. The CDR3 coding sequence is TGCGCCAGCAGCCAAGATGGGCAGAACGACTATGGCTACACCTTC. The encoded protein is CASSQDGQNDYGYTF.